These T cell receptor beta chains were read from a single sample in a study of T-cell reconstitution after alpha-beta-depleted transplantation in children. Each CDR3 protein is one row after TCRdb ran MiXCR on the PCR reads. Among hundreds of thousands of distinct CDR3 sequences listed, 10% to 15% were seen once. The input for sequencing was PBMCs, mostly from graft donor cells, taken 360 days after TCRalphabeta/CD19-depleted stem cell transplant. The receptor source for this set is a male patient younger than 18 who had a stem cell transplant for acute myeloid leukemia, so the T cells may come from the graft donor. Each CDR3 is given with its conserved first and last residue. D genes are given only for firm matches. Clone size is shown for a subset of rows, as once, few, many or a class of expanded clone.

V: TRBV24-1; D: TRBD1; size: many; CDR3: CATNRGTDTQYF
V: TRBV6-1; D: TRBD2; size: .; CDR3: CASTPRTSGRTGELFF
V: TRBV5-1; D: .; size: .; CDR3: CASSSGQFSYEQYF
V: TRBV29-1; D: .; size: many; CDR3: CSVGTLGGITDTQYF
V: TRBV12-3/TRBV12-4; D: TRBD1; size: few; CDR3: CASSYPGGARELFF
V: TRBV18; D: TRBD2; size: .; CDR3: CASSPLPGGDTQYF
V: TRBV24-1; D: .; size: .; CDR3: CATSGREGTDTQYF
V: TRBV7-8; D: TRBD1; size: .; CDR3: CASSLVGTGISYEQYF
V: TRBV5-1; D: TRBD2; size: few; CDR3: CASSLEREGPTGELFF
V: TRBV20-1; D: .; size: few; CDR3: CSARRSIDTQYF
V: TRBV5-1; D: TRBD2; size: few; CDR3: CASSRKLAGGTGELFF
V: TRBV5-6; D: TRBD2; size: few; CDR3: CASSPEGLDYNEQFF
V: TRBV12-3/TRBV12-4; D: .; size: many; CDR3: CASSLVPTSKETQYF
V: TRBV6-5; D: .; size: .; CDR3: CASSFATGPTNEKLFF
V: TRBV5-1; D: TRBD1; size: .; CDR3: CASSSLSSRGQGIYEQYF
V: TRBV4-3; D: TRBD2; size: many; CDR3: CASSFSRLAEEGDTQYF
V: TRBV5-1; D: .; size: few; CDR3: CASSLVPDSSFLYGYTF
V: TRBV6-1; D: .; size: few; CDR3: CASSEALHVNTEAFF
V: TRBV10-3; D: .; size: .; CDR3: CAISEGIGELFF
V: TRBV18; D: TRBD2; size: few; CDR3: CASSPRSGSHAGEQFF
V: TRBV27; D: .; size: few; CDR3: CASSLSGEPYNEQFF
V: TRBV7-2; D: TRBD1; size: many; CDR3: CASSLEQGAGEQYF
V: TRBV13; D: .; size: many; CDR3: CASSLAARSDTQYF
V: TRBV4-2; D: TRBD2; size: many; CDR3: CASSQATAPGLVPANTGELFF
V: TRBV28; D: .; size: .; CDR3: CASSLSQNQETQYF
V: TRBV6-5; D: TRBD1; size: .; CDR3: CASSSHRGTGDTEAFF
V: TRBV20-1; D: .; size: many; CDR3: CSASSPGAVTDTQYF
V: TRBV27; D: TRBD2; size: .; CDR3: CASSLREGLGELFF
V: TRBV12-3/TRBV12-4; D: TRBD2; size: .; CDR3: CASSHGTSGRALGQRNEQFF
V: TRBV29-1; D: TRBD1; size: many; CDR3: CSVEGQGYTGELFF
V: TRBV20-1; D: TRBD2; size: few; CDR3: CSASILAVPQFF
V: TRBV6-5; D: TRBD1; size: .; CDR3: CASSLSRGLDTQYF
V: TRBV29-1; D: .; size: many; CDR3: CSVERLLINEQFF
V: TRBV7-9; D: .; size: .; CDR3: CASSLSGREQFF
V: TRBV4-3; D: TRBD2; size: few; CDR3: CASSQGRLAGGPDTQYF
V: TRBV28; D: .; size: .; CDR3: CAIQTARWFSGANVLTF
V: TRBV5-1; D: .; size: few; CDR3: CASSPGSVGPAEAFF
V: TRBV4-2; D: TRBD2; size: .; CDR3: CASSQGEGRLAGYQETQYF
V: TRBV9; D: TRBD2; size: .; CDR3: CASSVELAGQQYF
V: TRBV7-2; D: .; size: few; CDR3: CASSFMAGLNSPLHF
V: TRBV29-1; D: TRBD1; size: .; CDR3: CSVAGTGEGETQYF